A selection of T cell receptor beta chains follows, all from one sample in a study of human thymus T cells. Measured with immunoSEQ multiplex PCR; TCRdb has only the in-frame clones, and not every one. The sample has some 57,000 clones; about 93% are singletons. What was sequenced was blood. These receptors originate from a boy under two years old with a congenital heart defect but otherwise immunologically healthy. Both conserved end residues are part of each CDR3. A D gene is named only where the DNA matches it firmly. Clone size is stated in some rows and not others, as once, few, many or a class when expanded.

size: NA
D: TRBD2
V: TRBV5-4
J: TRBJ2-7
DNA: TGTGCCAGCAGCTTTGGCGGGGGGGCCTCCTACGAGCAGTACTTC
CDR3: CASSFGGGASYEQYF

size: once
D: NA
V: TRBV6-5
J: TRBJ2-7
DNA: TGTGCCAGCAGTTATAAGGATGTATTCTACGAGCAGTACTTC
CDR3: CASSYKDVFYEQYF

size: NA
D: TRBD2
V: TRBV19
J: TRBJ2-3
DNA: TGTGCCAGTAGTATAGTCTTGTGGGGGCTAGCGGGAGGACCGATCACAGATACGCAGTATTTT
CDR3: CASSIVLWGLAGGPITDTQYF

size: NA
D: TRBD1
V: TRBV30
J: TRBJ1-5
DNA: TGTGCCTGGAGTGTACGTCGGCTCAGGGGGCGAGGACAGCCCCAGCATTTT
CDR3: CAWSVRRLRGRGQPQHF

size: once
D: TRBD1
V: TRBV9
J: TRBJ2-7
DNA: TGTGCCAGCAGCGTAGGACAGGGACCCATCTACGAGCAGTACTTC
CDR3: CASSVGQGPIYEQYF

size: once
D: TRBD2
V: TRBV5-1
J: TRBJ2-3
DNA: TGCGCCAGCAGCTTGGGGCTAGCGGGGGGACGGGGCACAGATACGCAGTATTTT
CDR3: CASSLGLAGGRGTDTQYF

size: NA
D: NA
V: TRBV28
J: TRBJ2-6
DNA: TGTGCCAGCAGTGGGAGCTCTGGGGCCAACGTCCTGACTTTC
CDR3: CASSGSSGANVLTF

size: NA
D: NA
V: TRBV5-6
J: TRBJ2-2
DNA: TGTGCCAGCAGCTTGGGGGCAGGGAGCACCGGGGAGCTGTTTTTT
CDR3: CASSLGAGSTGELFF

size: NA
D: NA
V: TRBV4-2
J: TRBJ1-1
DNA: TGTGCCAGCAGCCAATTGGGGGGACACCCAAACACTGAAGCTTTCTTT
CDR3: CASSQLGGHPNTEAFF

size: NA
D: NA
V: TRBV15
J: TRBJ2-3
DNA: TGTGCCACCAGCCCGATTAGGAGTCTAGACGTCACAGATACGCAGTATTTT
CDR3: CATSPIRSLDVTDTQYF

size: NA
D: TRBD2
V: TRBV5-6
J: TRBJ2-7
DNA: TGTGCCAGCAGCTCGGGACTAGCGGGAGGGAGCTCCTACGAGCAGTACTTC
CDR3: CASSSGLAGGSSYEQYF

size: NA
D: NA
V: TRBV6-5
J: TRBJ1-2
DNA: TGTGCCAGCAGTTACTCGAAGGCGGATAGCTATGGCTACACCTTC
CDR3: CASSYSKADSYGYTF

size: few
D: NA
V: TRBV7-9
J: TRBJ1-2
DNA: TGTGCCAGCAGCTTGGGTCCAGGGTTACAGGGCTATGGCTACACCTTC
CDR3: CASSLGPGLQGYGYTF

size: once
D: TRBD1
V: TRBV9
J: TRBJ1-3
DNA: TGTGCCAGCAGCGCAGGGGGTGACCTTTTCTCTGGAAACACCATATATTTT
CDR3: CASSAGGDLFSGNTIYF

size: NA
D: NA
V: TRBV6-1
J: TRBJ2-3
DNA: TGTGCCAGCAGTGAAGCGAAAGGATTCGCCCAAGGAGATACGCAGTATTTT
CDR3: CASSEAKGFAQGDTQYF

size: NA
D: NA
V: TRBV14
J: TRBJ2-2
DNA: TGTGCCAGCAGGATAAGGGTTCCAGGCTCGAACACCGGGGAGCTGTTTTTT
CDR3: CASRIRVPGSNTGELFF

size: once
D: NA
V: TRBV28
J: TRBJ1-1
DNA: TGTGCCACCCAAATTGGGTGGAACACTGAAGCTTTCTTT
CDR3: CATQIGWNTEAFF

size: NA
D: NA
V: TRBV30
J: TRBJ2-7
DNA: TGTGCCGGGGGGGACAGCGGCTCCTACGAGCAGTACTTC
CDR3: CAGGDSGSYEQYF

size: NA
D: NA
V: TRBV5-6
J: TRBJ2-1
DNA: TGTGCCAGCAGCTCCGACGTTAGCTCCTACAATGAGCAGTTCTTC
CDR3: CASSSDVSSYNEQFF

size: once
D: NA
V: TRBV4-1
J: TRBJ1-4
DNA: TGCGCCAGCAGCCAAGACGACAGACTAACGGGGAAACTGTTTTTT
CDR3: CASSQDDRLTGKLFF

size: NA
D: TRBD1
V: TRBV7-2
J: TRBJ2-7
DNA: TGTGCCAGCAGCTTGACCGGGACAGGGTCCTACGAGCAGTACTTC
CDR3: CASSLTGTGSYEQYF

size: NA
D: NA
V: TRBV19
J: TRBJ2-7
DNA: TGTGCCAGTAGTAGAGAGACGACGGACAGAGCAAACGAGCAGTACTTC
CDR3: CASSRETTDRANEQYF

size: NA
D: TRBD1
V: TRBV19
J: TRBJ2-1
DNA: TGTGCCAGTAGTAGTCCGACAGGGAATGAGCAGTTCTTC
CDR3: CASSSPTGNEQFF

size: NA
D: NA
V: TRBV15
J: TRBJ2-7
DNA: TGTGCCACCAGCAGAGATTTGAGGTGGAGCAACGAGCAGTACTTC
CDR3: CATSRDLRWSNEQYF

size: once
D: TRBD1
V: TRBV5-1
J: TRBJ1-4
DNA: TGCGCCAGCAGCTCTCAGGGGGCGCAGGAAAAACTGTTTTTT
CDR3: CASSSQGAQEKLFF

size: NA
D: NA
V: TRBV7-2
J: TRBJ2-1
DNA: TGTGCCAGCGGCAGGGCTGTGAATGAGCAGTTCTTC
CDR3: CASGRAVNEQFF

size: NA
D: NA
V: TRBV7-6
J: TRBJ1-4
DNA: TGTGCCAGCAGCTTAGTCCCGGGGGGGCGTAATGAAAAACTGTTTTTT
CDR3: CASSLVPGGRNEKLFF

size: NA
D: NA
V: TRBV10-3
J: TRBJ2-7
DNA: TGTGCCATCAACCCGGGAGCAACCTACGAGCAGTACTTC
CDR3: CAINPGATYEQYF

size: once
D: TRBD2
V: TRBV5-1
J: TRBJ2-3
DNA: TGCGCCAGCAGCTTCTGGTCCCCTCCTAGCGGGGGGGCCGGTACGCAGTATTTT
CDR3: CASSFWSPPSGGAGTQYF

size: once
D: NA
V: TRBV7-9
J: TRBJ1-2
DNA: TGTGCCAGCAGCTTATTTTACGGGGCGATCCCTAACTATGGCTACACCTTC
CDR3: CASSLFYGAIPNYGYTF

size: NA
D: TRBD1
V: TRBV28
J: TRBJ2-7
DNA: TGTGCCAGCCGACAGGGGGCTAAATACGAGCAGTACTTC
CDR3: CASRQGAKYEQYF

size: NA
D: NA
V: TRBV25-1
J: TRBJ1-1
DNA: TGTGCCAGCAGTGAGGAGTTAAACACTGAAGCTTTCTTT
CDR3: CASSEELNTEAFF

size: NA
D: TRBD2
V: TRBV19
J: TRBJ2-7
DNA: TGTGCCAGTAGTCCCGGGACTAGCGGGATATGGGATTCCTACGAGCAGTACTTC
CDR3: CASSPGTSGIWDSYEQYF

size: NA
D: NA
V: TRBV12-5
J: TRBJ1-2
DNA: TGTGCTAGTGGGCCCGAGGGCAACTATGGCTACACCTTC
CDR3: CASGPEGNYGYTF

size: NA
D: NA
V: TRBV5-1
J: TRBJ2-1
DNA: TGCGCCAGCAGCCTCGAGTCTGAACAGTTCTTC
CDR3: CASSLESEQFF

size: NA
D: TRBD1
V: TRBV9
J: TRBJ1-5
DNA: TGTGCCAGCAGCGTAGGACAGGGGAATCAGCCCCAGCATTTT
CDR3: CASSVGQGNQPQHF

size: NA
D: NA
V: TRBV11-2
J: TRBJ2-7
DNA: TGTGCCAGCAGCTTGTTAGAATTAGTAGCTGATAGCTCCTACGAGCAGTACTTC
CDR3: CASSLLELVADSSYEQYF

size: NA
D: TRBD1
V: TRBV5-1
J: TRBJ2-2
DNA: TGCGCCAGCAGCTTGGGGCAGGGGGCCGCCGGGGAGCTGTTTTTT
CDR3: CASSLGQGAAGELFF

size: NA
D: TRBD2
V: TRBV5-6
J: TRBJ2-7
DNA: TGTGCCAGCAGCTTGTGGGTGGGACTAGCTCCCTACGAGCAGTACTTC
CDR3: CASSLWVGLAPYEQYF

size: NA
D: TRBD2
V: TRBV11-1
J: TRBJ2-1
DNA: TGTGCCAGCAGCCAGCTGGGACTAGCAGGGCACAATGAGCAGTTCTTC
CDR3: CASSQLGLAGHNEQFF

size: NA
D: TRBD1
V: TRBV7-2
J: TRBJ1-2
DNA: TGTGCCAGCAGCCTCCAAGGCGACAGGGGGCATGGCTACACCTTC
CDR3: CASSLQGDRGHGYTF

size: NA
D: NA
V: TRBV9
J: TRBJ1-1
DNA: TGTGCCAGCAGCGTAGGGCTTCGGGATTACAACACTGAAGCTTTCTTT
CDR3: CASSVGLRDYNTEAFF

size: once
D: TRBD1
V: TRBV18
J: TRBJ2-6
DNA: TGTGCCAGCTCACGGGTGACAGGGAACTCTGGGGCCAACGTCCTGACTTTC
CDR3: CASSRVTGNSGANVLTF

size: NA
D: TRBD2
V: TRBV5-1
J: TRBJ2-1
DNA: TGCGCCAGCAGCCCGCTAGCGGGAGGGAACCTTTACAATGAGCAGTTCTTC
CDR3: CASSPLAGGNLYNEQFF

size: NA
D: NA
V: TRBV6-5
J: TRBJ1-2
DNA: TGTGCCAGCAGTTACTCGGACGGATCTAACTATGGCTACACCTTC
CDR3: CASSYSDGSNYGYTF

size: NA
D: TRBD1
V: TRBV5-6
J: TRBJ2-1
DNA: TGTGCCAGCAGCTTACCGGGACAGGGTTACAATGAGCAGTTCTTC
CDR3: CASSLPGQGYNEQFF

size: NA
D: NA
V: TRBV7-2
J: TRBJ2-3
DNA: TGTGCCAGCAGCTTACGTTCGAGGACTAGCACAGATACGCAGTATTTT
CDR3: CASSLRSRTSTDTQYF

size: NA
D: NA
V: TRBV6-4
J: TRBJ1-2
DNA: TGTGCCAGCAGTGATCGTAACTATGGCTACACCTTC
CDR3: CASSDRNYGYTF

size: NA
D: NA
V: TRBV12-5
J: TRBJ2-1
DNA: TGTGCTAGTGGTTTCGCAAGTCTAGAACGGTTGGGTGAGCAGTTCTTC
CDR3: CASGFASLERLGEQFF

size: NA
D: NA
V: TRBV11-2
J: TRBJ2-1
DNA: TGTGCCAGCAGCTTAGACCTTTACAATGAGCAGTTCTTC
CDR3: CASSLDLYNEQFF

size: NA
D: NA
V: TRBV7-9
J: TRBJ1-4
DNA: TGTGCCAGCAGCACCACAGGGACCGGCGATGAAAAACTGTTTTTT
CDR3: CASSTTGTGDEKLFF

size: NA
D: NA
V: TRBV18
J: TRBJ2-7
DNA: TGTGCCAGCTCGCATATCCCCAGGAGGGGCCCCTACGAGCAGTACTTC
CDR3: CASSHIPRRGPYEQYF

size: NA
D: TRBD1
V: TRBV7-9
J: TRBJ2-7
DNA: TGTGCCAGCAGCTTAGGGGACAGGGGGGCCTACGAGCAGTACTTC
CDR3: CASSLGDRGAYEQYF